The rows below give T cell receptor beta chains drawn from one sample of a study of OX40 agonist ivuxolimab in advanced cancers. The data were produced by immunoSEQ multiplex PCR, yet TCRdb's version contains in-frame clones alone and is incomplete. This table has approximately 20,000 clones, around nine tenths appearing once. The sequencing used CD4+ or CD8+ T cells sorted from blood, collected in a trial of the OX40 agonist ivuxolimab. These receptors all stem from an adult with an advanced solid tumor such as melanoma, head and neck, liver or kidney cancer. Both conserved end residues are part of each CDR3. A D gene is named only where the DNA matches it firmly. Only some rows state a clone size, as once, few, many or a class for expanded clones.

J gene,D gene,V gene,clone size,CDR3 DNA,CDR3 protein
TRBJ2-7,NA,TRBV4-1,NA,TGCGCCAGCAGCCAAGTCGGTCAGAAAAGCTACGAGCAGTACTTC,CASSQVGQKSYEQYF
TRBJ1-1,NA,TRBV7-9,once,TGTGCCAGCAAGGCGGCCAGCCACACTGAAGCTTTCTTT,CASKAASHTEAFF
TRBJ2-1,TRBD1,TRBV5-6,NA,TGTGCCAGCAGCCCGACAGGGAGCTCCTACAATGAGCAGTTCTTC,CASSPTGSSYNEQFF
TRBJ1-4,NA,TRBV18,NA,TGTGCCAGTTCAAGAGAGGTTTATGAAAAACTGTTTTTT,CASSREVYEKLFF
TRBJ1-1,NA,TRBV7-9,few,TGTGCCAGCAGCTTTGATGCAGGGACAACTTTCTTT,CASSFDAGTTFF
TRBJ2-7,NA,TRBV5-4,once,TGTGCCAGCAGCGCGAGCAGGGCCTACGAGCAGTACTTC,CASSASRAYEQYF
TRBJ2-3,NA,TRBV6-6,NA,TGTGCCAGCAGTGCAGCGGTGCACACAGATACGCAGTATTTT,CASSAAVHTDTQYF
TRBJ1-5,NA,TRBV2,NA,TGTGCCAGCAGTGATAGGACGGTTAGCAATCAGCCCCAGCATTTT,CASSDRTVSNQPQHF
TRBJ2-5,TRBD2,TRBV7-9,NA,TGTGCCAGCAGCTCCATGAGCGGGGGGGCTGGGGAGACCCAGTACTTC,CASSSMSGGAGETQYF
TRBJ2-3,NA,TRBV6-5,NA,TGTGCCAGCAGTTACTCGGTCGGGAGCACAGATACGCAGTATTTT,CASSYSVGSTDTQYF